This is a list of T cell receptor beta chains from one sample in a study of human T cells and chemical hapten exposure. MiXCR, run by TCRdb on the RACE reads, gives a single entry per CDR3 protein. The table records about 70,000 distinct CDR3 sequences, 6.5% to 10% of them present only once. The sequencing here drew on whole blood, taken in connection with sensitization to the hapten diphenylcyclopropenone (DPC). The receptors here all came from a woman aged 45-65 years with alopecia areata. Some clones in this sample may be carry-over from other donors' samples. Both conserved end residues are part of each CDR3. The order of the fields is clone size, V gene, D gene, J gene, CDR3 DNA, CDR3 protein. The D gene is left open where the match is weak. Only some rows state a clone size, as once, few, many or a class for expanded clones.

>many|TRBV6-6|NA|TRBJ1-4
TGTGCCAGCAGTTACTCGAGCGACAAGCCGAGCGAAAAACTGTTTTTT
CASSYSSDKPSEKLFF
>few|TRBV30|NA|TRBJ2-1
TGTGCCTGGAGTGTAATAGCCCCTGAGCAGTTCTTC
CAWSVIAPEQFF
>few|TRBV12-3/TRBV12-4|TRBD1|TRBJ1-2
TGTGCCAGCACCAGGGGGGCGTTTAACTATGGCTACACCTTC
CASTRGAFNYGYTF
>few|TRBV7-2|TRBD2|TRBJ2-3
TGTGCCAGCAGCCTCACTAGCGGGGGGGCCCAAGATACGCAGTATTTT
CASSLTSGGAQDTQYF
>few|TRBV18|TRBD1|TRBJ1-1
TGTGCCAGCTCACCTCTCTATGGACAGGGGAACACTGAAGCTTTCTTT
CASSPLYGQGNTEAFF
>NA|TRBV6-5|NA|TRBJ2-1
TGTGCCAGCAGTTCCCCACTAGCCGGGCAGTTCTTC
CASSSPLAGQFF
>few|TRBV2|TRBD1|TRBJ1-1
TGTGCCAGCAGTGAAGCAGGGGGCCTCACTGAAGCTTTCTTT
CASSEAGGLTEAFF
>many|TRBV27|NA|TRBJ1-2
TGTGCCAGCAGTTTAAGGGGAGAGAACTATGGCTACACCTTC
CASSLRGENYGYTF
>few|TRBV25-1|NA|TRBJ2-1
TGTGCCAGCAGTGAAGGAGCCCCTTACAATGAGCAGTTCTTC
CASSEGAPYNEQFF
>many|TRBV6-5|NA|TRBJ1-2
TGTGCCAGCAGTTACCTTCCGTTAAACTATGGCTACACCTTC
CASSYLPLNYGYTF
>few|TRBV7-9|TRBD2|TRBJ2-7
TGTGCCAGCAGCCTTGGGGGGGGCGAGCAGTACTTC
CASSLGGGEQYF
>few|TRBV3-1|NA|TRBJ1-5
TGTGCCAGCAGCCAGGCAGGGGGCAATCAGCCCCAGCATTTT
CASSQAGGNQPQHF
>few|TRBV7-2|NA|TRBJ2-7
TGTGCCAGCAGCTTAGGGCAGCCTTACGAGCAGTACTTC
CASSLGQPYEQYF
>many|TRBV3-1|TRBD1|TRBJ1-2
TGTGCCAGCAGCGGGGGACAGAACTATGGCTACACCTTC
CASSGGQNYGYTF
>NA|TRBV30|NA|TRBJ1-2
TGTGCCTGGAGTCCCTCCGGGGGGAACTATGGCTACACCTTC
CAWSPSGGNYGYTF
>few|TRBV20-1|NA|TRBJ2-3
TGCAGTGCTCCCGGGTTGAAGGCAGATACGCAGTATTTT
CSAPGLKADTQYF
>many|TRBV3-1|TRBD1|TRBJ1-1
TGTGCCAGCAACTCACAGGGGGCTGGGACTGAAGCTTTCTTT
CASNSQGAGTEAFF
>many|TRBV20-1|NA|TRBJ1-3
TGCAGTGCTAGAGATGGAGGGGCTACTGGAAACACCATATATTTT
CSARDGGATGNTIYF
>NA|TRBV6-6|NA|TRBJ1-3
TGTGCCAGCAGTAATGACGGAGGAGACTCTGGAAACACCATATATTTT
CASSNDGGDSGNTIYF
>many|TRBV12-3/TRBV12-4|NA|TRBJ1-2
TGTGCCAGCAGTTTATGGGGGAGGGAGAGGGATGGCTACACCTTC
CASSLWGRERDGYTF
>many|TRBV12-3/TRBV12-4|NA|TRBJ2-6
TGTGCCAGCAGTTTCTACTCCGGGGCTGGGGCCAACGTCCTGACTTTC
CASSFYSGAGANVLTF
>many|TRBV7-2|TRBD2|TRBJ2-7
TGTGCCAGCAGCTTAGGGCTAGCGGTCTACGAGCAGTACTTC
CASSLGLAVYEQYF
>NA|TRBV4-1|NA|TRBJ1-1
TGCGCCAGCAGCCGTGAAGAGAACACTGAAGCTTTCTTT
CASSREENTEAFF
>NA|TRBV12-3/TRBV12-4|TRBD2|TRBJ2-7
TGTGCCAGCAGTTTAAAGGTTCCCGGGGGGGAGCAGTACTTC
CASSLKVPGGEQYF
>NA|TRBV15|NA|TRBJ1-1
TGTGCCACCAGCAGTCCGGGACGGGGGAACACTGAAGCTTTCTTT
CATSSPGRGNTEAFF
>many|TRBV20-1|NA|TRBJ2-3
TGCAGTGTCGCACCGGGGAGTTCTTCTAGCACAGATACGCAGTATTTT
CSVAPGSSSSTDTQYF
>few|TRBV20-1|NA|TRBJ2-7
TGCAGTGTTGGGACTGGAAGCTCCTACGAGCAGTACTTC
CSVGTGSSYEQYF
>few|TRBV19|TRBD1|TRBJ2-1
TGTGCCAGTAGCCCGGACAGGGGGCTAAATGAGCAGTTCTTC
CASSPDRGLNEQFF
>NA|TRBV6-5|NA|TRBJ1-5
TGTGCCAGCAGTCAAACACCGACAGGCAAGCAGCCCCAGCATTTT
CASSQTPTGKQPQHF
>many|TRBV27|NA|TRBJ1-1
TGTGCCAGCAGTTTAGAAGGGGGTAACACTGAAGCTTTCTTT
CASSLEGGNTEAFF
>many|TRBV6-1|TRBD1|TRBJ1-5
TGTGCCAGCACCTCGACAGGGGATCAGCCCCAGCATTTT
CASTSTGDQPQHF
>many|TRBV10-1|NA|TRBJ1-6
TGCGCCAGCAGTGAGTCGGGACAAAATTCACCCCTCCACTTT
CASSESGQNSPLHF
>NA|TRBV7-2|NA|TRBJ1-5
TGTGCCAGCAGCCCCCAGGGGCTTCGGCCCCAGCATTTT
CASSPQGLRPQHF
>many|TRBV29-1|NA|TRBJ1-2
TGCAGCGTTGAGGGTCGGGGCGGCTACACCTTC
CSVEGRGGYTF
>many|TRBV29-1|NA|TRBJ2-4
TGCAGCGTTGAAGATCCTGGACAGAAAAACATTCAGTACTTC
CSVEDPGQKNIQYF
>few|TRBV20-1|TRBD2|TRBJ2-1
TGCAGTGCTCTTATAGCGGGAGGTGTTGGTGAGCAGTTCTTC
CSALIAGGVGEQFF
>many|TRBV30|NA|TRBJ2-5
TGTGCCTGGAGTTCCATTGCGGAGACCCAGTACTTC
CAWSSIAETQYF